This TCR beta chain was documented in a study of radiotherapy plus CTLA-4 blockade in lung cancer. The overall study: Patients showed objective responses in about 18% of cases and disease control in around 30%. Study-wide points: Subsequent to radiotherapy plus ipilimumab, tumor-derived TCR clones underwent expansion in blood. Reported findings show early blood T cell clone dynamics, with interferon-beta, best predicted response.

V lost 3 bases and J lost 1; bases outside the gene matches: 12. This CDR3 has 17 residues. The germline CDR1 and CDR2 sequences are MNHNS and SASEGT. Libraries were prepared by immunoSEQ multiplex PCR; TCRdb keeps only in-frame clonotypes and omits some of them. The sample comprises about 43,000 clones, roughly two thirds of which are singletons, and 20% to 25% rests with the top ten. Comment on this clone: Its cognate antigen is unknown.

This material consisted of peripheral blood, taken from a patient treated with radiotherapy plus ipilimumab. The chain uses TRBV6-1 and TRBJ2-7, with 7 bases lining up with TRBD2. The source is a human donor with non-small cell lung cancer who had a partial response to radiotherapy plus ipilimumab. The CDR3 spells CASSDNGSGGGSYEQYF. In DNA, the CDR3 is TGTGCCAGCAGTGATAATGGATCGGGAGGAGGGTCCTACGAGCAGTACTTC.